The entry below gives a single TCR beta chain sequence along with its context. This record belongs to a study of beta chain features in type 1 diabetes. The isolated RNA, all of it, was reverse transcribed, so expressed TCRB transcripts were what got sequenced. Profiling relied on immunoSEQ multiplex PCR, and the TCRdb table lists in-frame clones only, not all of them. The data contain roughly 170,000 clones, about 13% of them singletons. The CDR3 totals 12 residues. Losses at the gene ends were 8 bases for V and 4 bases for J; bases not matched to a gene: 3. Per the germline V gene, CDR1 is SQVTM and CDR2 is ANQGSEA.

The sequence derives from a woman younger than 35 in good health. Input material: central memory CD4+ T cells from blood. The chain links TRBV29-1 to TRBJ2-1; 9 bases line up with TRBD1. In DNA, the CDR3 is TGCAGCTCGGGACAGGGATACAATGAGCAGTTCTTC. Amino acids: CSSGQGYNEQFF.